A selection of T cell receptor beta chains follows, all from one sample in a study of monozygotic twins with cystic fibrosis. TCRdb's copy holds only in-frame clones and misses some; the assay was immunoSEQ multiplex PCR. The table records some 32,000 clones, roughly 90% of them present only once. The sample comprised blood. Receptors originate from a girl aged 2 to 10 with cystic fibrosis. Each CDR3 is given with its conserved first and last residue. Each record gives: CDR3 DNA, CDR3 protein, V gene, clone size, D gene, J gene. The D gene is left open where the match is weak. Part of the rows lack a size; the others show once, few, many or a class for expanded clones.

CDR3nt: TGTGCCAGCAGTAGTTCAAGCGGGAGATACGGCGACGAGCAGTACTTC
CDR3aa: CASSSSSGRYGDEQYF
v_gene: TRBV11-2
abundance: NA
d_gene: TRBD2
j_gene: TRBJ2-7

CDR3nt: TGTGCCACCAGCAGAGTAGGGGGTGCCTACGAGCAGTACTTC
CDR3aa: CATSRVGGAYEQYF
v_gene: TRBV15
abundance: NA
d_gene: NA
j_gene: TRBJ2-7

CDR3nt: TGTGCCAGCAGTAACCGGGACCTCCGGCGGGGCTACACCTTC
CDR3aa: CASSNRDLRRGYTF
v_gene: TRBV27
abundance: few
d_gene: NA
j_gene: TRBJ1-2

CDR3nt: TGTGCCAGTAGTTGGACAGATAGCAATCAGCCCCAGCATTTT
CDR3aa: CASSWTDSNQPQHF
v_gene: TRBV19
abundance: NA
d_gene: NA
j_gene: TRBJ1-5

CDR3nt: TGTGCCAGCAGCCCGGAGGCGGGACAGGGCATCACTGAAGCTTTCTTT
CDR3aa: CASSPEAGQGITEAFF
v_gene: TRBV7-9
abundance: once
d_gene: TRBD1
j_gene: TRBJ1-1

CDR3nt: TGTGCCAGCAGTGAACCTGTGGGGTACAATGAGCAGTTCTTC
CDR3aa: CASSEPVGYNEQFF
v_gene: TRBV6-1
abundance: NA
d_gene: NA
j_gene: TRBJ2-1

CDR3nt: TGTGCCACCAGCAGCCTAGTGGACGAAACCCAGCATTTT
CDR3aa: CATSSLVDETQHF
v_gene: TRBV15
abundance: NA
d_gene: NA
j_gene: TRBJ1-5

CDR3nt: TGTGCCAGCAGTGAAGGGTACGGCGTACGGGAGCAGTTCTTC
CDR3aa: CASSEGYGVREQFF
v_gene: TRBV6-1
abundance: NA
d_gene: NA
j_gene: TRBJ2-1

CDR3nt: TGTGCCAGCAGATCAGCAGGCTACGAGCAGTACTTC
CDR3aa: CASRSAGYEQYF
v_gene: TRBV28
abundance: NA
d_gene: NA
j_gene: TRBJ2-7

CDR3nt: TGTGCCAGCAGCACGTACTCAGGTGGCGGCTATGGCTACACCTTC
CDR3aa: CASSTYSGGGYGYTF
v_gene: TRBV5-4
abundance: NA
d_gene: NA
j_gene: TRBJ1-2

CDR3nt: TGTGCCAGCAGCTCCGGGGGGGCCTTTTCCCATGAGCAGTTCTTC
CDR3aa: CASSSGGAFSHEQFF
v_gene: TRBV9
abundance: NA
d_gene: TRBD2
j_gene: TRBJ2-1

CDR3nt: TGCGCCAGCAGCCTCGGGGGACTAGCTACCTACAATGAGCAGTTCTTC
CDR3aa: CASSLGGLATYNEQFF
v_gene: TRBV5-1
abundance: NA
d_gene: TRBD2
j_gene: TRBJ2-1

CDR3nt: TGTGCCAGCAGCTTAGTTGGGGGATCGAGTTCACCCCTCCACTTT
CDR3aa: CASSLVGGSSSPLHF
v_gene: TRBV7-2
abundance: NA
d_gene: NA
j_gene: TRBJ1-6

CDR3nt: TGTGCCAGCAGCTTAAGTCCAGACCTCTTGAGCTCCTACAATGAGCAGTTCTTC
CDR3aa: CASSLSPDLLSSYNEQFF
v_gene: TRBV7-6
abundance: once
d_gene: NA
j_gene: TRBJ2-1

CDR3nt: TGTGCCAGCAGCACGCTTCGCGGACTAGCGTCCTACGAGCAGTACTTC
CDR3aa: CASSTLRGLASYEQYF
v_gene: TRBV7-2
abundance: once
d_gene: TRBD2
j_gene: TRBJ2-7

CDR3nt: TGTGCCAGCAGCTCCCTCCCCAATGAGCAGTTCTTC
CDR3aa: CASSSLPNEQFF
v_gene: TRBV13
abundance: once
d_gene: NA
j_gene: TRBJ2-1

CDR3nt: TGTGCCTGGACCCCTACTCCGATCGGAGGAAACACCATATATTTT
CDR3aa: CAWTPTPIGGNTIYF
v_gene: TRBV30
abundance: NA
d_gene: NA
j_gene: TRBJ1-3